This note documents a single T cell receptor beta chain sequence. The antigen is not known. The data are from a study of radiation and T cells in renal cell carcinoma. The overall study: Nephrectomy followed 15 Gy stereotactic body radiation by 4 weeks.

Sequenced by immunoSEQ multiplex PCR; TCRdb stores in-frame clones only, minus some. The table has 100,000 to 150,000 clones, 88% seen once. The CDR3 has 14 amino acids. The ends were cut back, 2 bases at V and 5 bases at J, with 13 bases in the middle. The germline V gene encodes CDR1 SGHNT and CDR2 YYREEE (reference sequence). Findings of the study overall: Top tumor clonotypes rose in blood 2 weeks post-radiation, then contracted.

Time point denoted: blood 2 weeks post-SBRT. Stated treatment: 15 Gy SBRT to primary tumor, nephrectomy 4 weeks later. After SBRT, blood was collected at 2 and 4 weeks, plus baseline. The tumor was a clear cell renal cell carcinoma. The receptor was isolated from a woman aged 70-85 years with renal cell carcinoma. This sequence joins TRBV5-4 and TRBJ2-5; a possible D gene is TRBD1 (6 bases). Sequencing was performed on blood, taken from a patient whose treatment included radiotherapy and nephrectomy. CDR3 in amino acids: CASSFDRRLETQYF. The CDR3 bases are TGTGCCAGCAGCTTCGACAGGCGATTGGAGACCCAGTACTTC.